Following are 18 T cell receptor beta chains from one sample sequenced in a study of blood T cell repertoires in COVID-19. Sequenced by immunoSEQ multiplex PCR; TCRdb stores in-frame clones only, minus some. This sample has 150,000 or so clones; 88% occur once, and the top ten carry 5% to 8.5%. The sequenced sample consisted of PBMCs or T cells enriched from blood (not recorded which). The receptors shown here come from a woman aged 50 to 60 who had recovered from COVID-19.

The J gene is TRBJ1-1, the V gene TRBV6-2 or TRBV6-3; D call uncertain. This CDR3 is built from 15 residues. Germline lookup yields CDR1 MNHEY and CDR2 SVGEGT. V dropped 2 bases and J dropped 7 bases, with 17 bases sitting between them. CDR3 in DNA: TGTGCCAGCAGTTACGGTGGAGGCGGGAAACGTGAAGCTTTCTTT. Its translation is CASSYGGGGKREAFF.

This rearrangement joins TRBV30 to TRBJ1-1, with a weak D call TRBD1 (5 bases). The V gene's germline CDR1 is GTSNPN and CDR2 SVGIG (reference sequence). V was pared by 0 bases and J by 3 bases, with 11 bases between. The CDR3 has 14 amino acids. CDR3 protein: CAWSVRGRDTEAFF. CDR3 coding DNA: TGTGCCTGGAGTGTAAGGGGTAGGGACACTGAAGCTTTCTTT. The variable domain in full, with the rest retrieved from reference TRBV30 and TRBJ1-1, is SQTIHQWPATLVQPVGSPLSLECTVEGTSNPNLYWYRQAAGRGLQLLFYSVGIGQISSEVPQNLSASRPQDRQFILSSKKLLLSDSGFYLCAWSVRGRDTEAFFGQGTRLTVV.

The chain is built from TRBV7-2 and TRBJ2-2, with TRBD2 identical over 8 bases. V lost 3 bases and J lost 6; bases outside the gene matches: 3. The germline V gene encodes CDR1 SGHTA and CDR2 FQGNSA. This CDR3 contains 14 residues. The DNA for the CDR3 is TGTGCCAGCAGCTTGACTAGCGCCCCCGGGGAGCTGTTTTTT. Protein sequence: CASSLTSAPGELFF.

V is TRBV5-1 and J is TRBJ2-2; TRBD2 agrees at 10 bases. The CDR3 contains 15 residues. From germline, CDR1 is SGHRS and CDR2 YFSETQ. V was clipped by 6 bases and J by 3 bases; unmatched bases: 5. In DNA, the CDR3 is TGCGCCAGCAAGACCGGGACTAGCGACACCGGGGAGCTGTTTTTT. Its translation: CASKTGTSDTGELFF.

The chain employs TRBV9 and TRBJ2-1, with TRBD2 matching over 10 bases. CDR3 length equals 15 residues. CDR1 is SGDLS and CDR2 is YYNGEE in the germline V gene. V shed 4 bases and J 2 bases; nucleotides not matched to a gene: 3. CDR3: CASSQSGGAYNEQFF. The CDR3, as DNA: TGTGCCAGCAGCCAAAGCGGGGGGGCCTACAATGAGCAGTTCTTC.

This rearrangement joins TRBV6-2 or TRBV6-3 to TRBJ2-1; TRBD2 agrees at 7 bases. CDR3 length equals 15 residues. J gave up 4 bases and V 5 bases, and 8 bases lay outside the gene matches. CDR1 and CDR2 (germline): MNHEY, SVGEGT. In nucleotides, the CDR3 is TGTGCCAGCAGTATGGACCTGGGGGGGTACAATGAGCAGTTCTTC. Its translation is CASSMDLGGYNEQFF.

CDR3 sequence reads: CASSQEGGVFSGNTIYF. The DNA of the CDR3 is TGTGCCAGCAGCCAAGAAGGTGGAGTGTTCTCTGGAAACACCATATATTTT. The chain has TRBV4-2 and TRBJ1-3; D uncertain. The V end lost 0 bases, the J end lost 0 bases, and 12 bases lay between the germline ends. Germline loops: CDR1 LGHNA, CDR2 YNFKEQ. CDR3 length: 17 residues.

The chain couples TRBV19 to TRBJ2-7; TRBD1 aligns across 10 bases. There are 17 residues in the CDR3. The ends lost 4 bases at V and 2 bases at J; junction bases unmatched: 11. Germline V gene sequence: CDR1 LNHDA, CDR2 SQIVND (reference sequence). CDR3 loop: CASSNPRTGGVAYEQYF. CDR3 nucleotide sequence: TGTGCCAGTAGTAACCCACGGACAGGGGGGGTTGCCTACGAGCAGTACTTC.

The gene calls are TRBV7-2 and TRBJ1-6; D gene uncertain. Germline V lookup: CDR1 SGHTA, CDR2 FQGNSA. The length of the CDR3 is 14 residues. Between the trimmed V and J ends, which lost 5 bases and 7 bases, there was a span of 12 bases. CDR3 loop: CASSDRDGNSPLHF. CDR3 DNA sequence: TGTGCCAGCAGCGATCGAGACGGGAATTCACCCCTCCACTTT.

The chain combines TRBV5-1 with TRBJ1-2; 7 bases fit TRBD1. Germline CDR1 and CDR2: SGHRS and YFSETQ. The CDR3 sequence is 14 residues long. Trimming removed 5 bases from V and 0 bases from J; junction bases left unmatched: 4. CDR3 nucleotides: TGCGCCAGCAGTTGGGGACAGTCTAACTATGGCTACACCTTC. Residues: CASSWGQSNYGYTF.

V is TRBV7-3 and J is TRBJ2-5, with 8 bases aligning to TRBD2. V lost 5 bases and J lost 1; bases outside the gene matches: 6. Germline CDR1 is SGHTA and CDR2 is FQGTGA. The length of the CDR3 is 15 residues. The CDR3 loop is CASSPVAGSQETQYF. CDR3 DNA: TGTGCCAGCAGCCCGGTAGCGGGGAGCCAAGAGACCCAGTACTTC.

The gene calls are TRBV3-1 (or the pseudogene TRBV3-2) and TRBJ1-2, with 7 bases lining up with TRBD1. The CDR3 is made up of 12 amino acids. The V gene's germline CDR1 is LGHDT and CDR2 YNNKEL (reference sequence). V was clipped by 4 bases and J by 7 bases; unmatched bases: 3. The CDR3 reads CASSLGQVGYTF. The CDR3 nucleotides are TGTGCCAGCAGCCTCGGACAGGTTGGCTACACCTTC.

This clone was seen once. The V call is TRBV5-1, the J call TRBJ1-1; a possible D gene is TRBD1 (5 bases). This CDR3 has 15 amino acids. CDR1 and CDR2 from the germline V gene are SGHRS and YFSETQ. Trimming cost V 4 bases and J 4 bases, with 17 bases left between them. CDR3 DNA sequence: TGCGCCAGCAGCCCCCGGGAGGGGTTTGGCACTGAAGCTTTCTTT. This codes for CASSPREGFGTEAFF.

This clone was picked up a small number of times. Here the CDR3 DNA reads TGTGCCAGCAATCCCGACTCAAACTATGGCTACACCTTC. It encodes CASNPDSNYGYTF. The gene calls are TRBV6-6 and TRBJ1-2; D remains unclear. Trimming cost V 7 bases and J 2 bases, with 11 bases left between them. This CDR3 is built from 13 residues. The germline gives CDR1 MNHNY, CDR2 SVGAGI (reference sequence).

The sample holds one count of this clone. The rearrangement joins TRBV15 to TRBJ1-1; weak D call: TRBD1 (6 bases). CDR1 is LNHNV, CDR2 YYDKDF, per germline (reference sequence). The V end lost 0 bases, the J end lost 6 bases, and 14 bases lay between the germline ends. The CDR3 totals 15 residues. The DNA of the CDR3 is TGTGCCACCAGCAGAGATGGGGCGGGGGCCTCTGAAGCTTTCTTT. Encoded protein: CATSRDGAGASEAFF.

The V call is TRBV13, the J call TRBJ2-3; TRBD2 matches 12 bases. V lost 2 bases, J lost 2 bases, and 2 bases stayed unmatched. CDR1 is PRHDT, CDR2 FYEKMQ, per germline (reference sequence). This CDR3 region has 16 residues. CDR3 in amino acids: CASSLLAGGLTDTQYF. The CDR3 region has the DNA TGTGCCAGCAGCTTACTAGCGGGGGGGCTCACAGATACGCAGTATTTT.

This clone came up a few times. The V gene is TRBV7-6, the J gene TRBJ2-1; 7 nucleotides line up with TRBD1. CDR1 is SGHVS, CDR2 FNYEAQ, per germline. The CDR3 totals 14 residues. The J segment lost 3 bases and the V segment lost 5 bases, leaving 4 bases of the junction unmatched. CDR3 nucleotides: TGTGCCAGCAGCCCCAGGGACAGCTACAATGAGCAGTTCTTC. Protein product: CASSPRDSYNEQFF. The full variable domain, completed using reference TRBV7-6 and TRBJ2-1, is GAGVSQSPRYKVTKRGQDVALRCDPISGHVSLYWYRQALGQGPEFLTYFNYEAQQDKSGLPNDRFSAERPEGSISTLTIQRTEQRDSAMYRCASSPRDSYNEQFFGPGTRLTVL.

The chain joins TRBV29-1 to TRBJ2-5, with 10 bases fitting TRBD2. CDR1 is SQVTM and CDR2 is ANQGSEA in the germline V gene. The CDR3 has 14 residues. V shed 4 bases and J 5 bases; nucleotides not matched to a gene: 7. The CDR3 spells CSVGIAGGAETQYF. The CDR3 DNA follows: TGCAGCGTTGGAATAGCGGGGGGCGCGGAGACCCAGTACTTC.